This T cell receptor (beta chain) is from a study of graft-versus-host responses after intestinal transplantation. Study as a whole: Recipients underwent multivisceral, liver-intestinal, or isolated intestinal transplants. Anti-thymocyte globulin induction was given to all recipients, followed by tacrolimus and steroids for 2 to 3 years.

Study outcomes and limitations: With peak circulating GvH clone levels came an association with early post-transplant HvG declines.

The germline V and J ends were trimmed by 4 bases and 7 bases, with 17 bases remaining between them. Per the germline V gene, CDR1 is GTSNPN and CDR2 is SVGIG (reference sequence). The CDR3 sequence is 13 residues long. Worth noting for this clone: Antigen unknown.

TCRdb keeps only in-frame clones here, not all; method: immunoSEQ multiplex PCR. Altogether over 80,000 clones are present, roughly 90% being singletons, with the ten largest covering around 0.36%. The J gene is TRBJ2-7, the V gene TRBV30; TRBD1 might be the D (6 bases). The source is a human donor who was the organ donor for an intestinal transplant. Sequencing used unstimulated CD8+ T cells sorted from spleen or lymph node cells, obtained before transplant. CDR3 DNA: TGTGCCTGGAAGGGACACCCGATGGGGGAGCAGTACTTC. It specifies CAWKGHPMGEQYF.